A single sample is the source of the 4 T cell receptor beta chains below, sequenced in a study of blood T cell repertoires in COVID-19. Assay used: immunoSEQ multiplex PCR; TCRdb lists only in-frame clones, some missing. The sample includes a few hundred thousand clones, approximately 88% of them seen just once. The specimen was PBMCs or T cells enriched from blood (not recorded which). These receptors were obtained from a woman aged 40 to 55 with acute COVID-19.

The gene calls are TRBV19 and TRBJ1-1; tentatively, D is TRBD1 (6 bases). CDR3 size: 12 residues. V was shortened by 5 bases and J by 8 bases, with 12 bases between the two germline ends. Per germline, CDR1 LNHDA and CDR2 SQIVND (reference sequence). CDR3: CASSRITGEAFF. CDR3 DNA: TGTGCCAGTAGTCGGATCACAGGGGAAGCTTTCTTT. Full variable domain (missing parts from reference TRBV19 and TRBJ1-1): DGGITQSPKYLFRKEGQNVTLSCEQNLNHDAMYWYRQDPGQGLRLIYYSQIVNDFQKGDIAEGYSVSREKKESFPLTVTSAQKNPTAFYLCASSRITGEAFFGQGTRLTVV.

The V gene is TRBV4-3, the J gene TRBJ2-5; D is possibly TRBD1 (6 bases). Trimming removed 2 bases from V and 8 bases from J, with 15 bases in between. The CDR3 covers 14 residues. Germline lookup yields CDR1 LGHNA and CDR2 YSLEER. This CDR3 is CASSQRQAVVTQYF. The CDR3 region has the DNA TGCGCCAGCAGCCAACGACAGGCGGTAGTCACCCAGTACTTC.

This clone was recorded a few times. The CDR3 here is CASSWTTFDEQFF. The CDR3 bases are TGCGCCAGCAGCTGGACTACCTTCGATGAGCAGTTCTTC. The V gene is TRBV5-1, the J gene TRBJ2-1, with D possibly matching TRBD2 (6 bases). The CDR3 loop spans 13 amino acids. Germline V gene sequence: CDR1 SGHRS, CDR2 YFSETQ. V was trimmed by 3 bases and J by 8 bases, leaving 12 bases between them. The whole variable domain, remainder taken from reference TRBV5-1 and TRBJ2-1, is KAGVTQTPRYLIKTRGQQVTLSCSPISGHRSVSWYQQTPGQGLQFLFEYFSETQRNKGNFPGRFSGRQFSNSRSEMNVSTLELGDSALYLCASSWTTFDEQFFGPGTRLTVL.

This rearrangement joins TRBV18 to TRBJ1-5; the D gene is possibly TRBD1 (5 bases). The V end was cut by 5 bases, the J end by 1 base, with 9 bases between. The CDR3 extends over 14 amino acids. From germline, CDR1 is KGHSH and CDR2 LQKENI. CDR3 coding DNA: TGTGCCAGCTCATCAGGGCCCAGCAATCAGCCCCAGCATTTT. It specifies CASSSGPSNQPQHF.